The TCR beta chain described here comes from a study of cytomegalovirus exposure and HLA in healthy donors. Trimming removed 4 bases from V and 1 base from J, with 11 bases in between. Germline-derived CDR1 and CDR2 are SNHLY and FYNNEI. CDR3 length equals 15 residues. Primers: 60 Vbeta forward and 13 Jbeta reverse. Sequencing was performed with immunoSEQ multiplex PCR; in TCRdb, only in-frame clones are kept and a portion is missing. Among under 300,000 clones listed, around 90% were seen once. The chain joins TRBV2 to TRBJ2-4; weak D call: TRBD1 (5 bases). The sample taken for sequencing was PBMCs. The receptor's source is a girl aged 2-9 years in good health and CMV-seronegative. CDR3 in amino acids: CASSGAGLAKNIQYF. CDR3 nucleotide sequence: TGTGCCAGCAGTGGGGCAGGGTTGGCCAAAAACATTCAGTACTTC.